Below are 9 T cell receptor beta chains sequenced from a single sample in a study of post-analysis software for immune sequencing data. Libraries were made from TCR beta cDNA, and they carried unique molecular identifiers. TCRdb passed the PCR reads through MiXCR, listing each CDR3 protein once. The sample has 350,000 to 500,000 distinct CDR3 sequences; approximately 37% are singletons. Study outcomes and limitations: About five TRBV segments were more frequent in patients than controls; TRBV5-6, TRBV5-1 and TRBV20-1 belonged to this group.

These receptors' antigens are unknown. The specimen sequenced was blood. The source is a girl under 10 years old with multiple sclerosis.

The chain is built from TRBV28 and TRBJ2-6, with no clear D. The V end was cut by 7 bases, the J end by 4 bases, with 11 bases between. Germline V CDR1 and CDR2: MDHEN, SYDVKM. This CDR3 has 14 residues. The CDR3 region is CASNVGYGANVLTF. The CDR3 DNA follows: TGTGCCAGCAATGTAGGGTACGGGGCCAACGTCCTGACTTTC.

This clonotype was seen only once. V gene TRBV6-6 combines with J gene TRBJ1-3; D not certain. CDR3 size: 17 residues. Trimming removed 2 bases at V and 0 bases at J, with 14 bases between. Germline V lookup: CDR1 MNHNY, CDR2 SVGAGI (reference sequence). CDR3 DNA sequence: TGTGCCAGCAGTTACCCAGAAGATCCGGCCTCTGGAAACACCATATATTTT. It codes for CASSYPEDPASGNTIYF.

The rearrangement joins TRBV7-2 to TRBJ2-7; 7 nucleotides match TRBD2. CDR3 length equals 18 residues. Germline CDR1 SGHTA, CDR2 FQGNSA. The V and J ends lost 1 base and 0 bases, in that order; junction bases with no gene match: 12. The CDR3 sequence is CASSLVWTRLVLSYEQYF. The CDR3 DNA sequence: TGTGCCAGCAGCTTAGTGTGGACTAGATTGGTCCTCTCCTACGAGCAGTACTTC.

The J gene is TRBJ1-2, the V gene TRBV12-3 or TRBV12-4, with D tentatively TRBD1 (5 bases). The CDR3 consists of 14 residues. The V end was cut by 7 bases, the J end by 4 bases, with 16 bases between. This CDR3 is CASTTQRGVYGYTF. The DNA for the CDR3 is TGTGCCAGCACCACTCAAAGGGGAGTCTATGGCTACACCTTC.

There are a few counts of this clonotype. The chain recombines TRBV4-1 with TRBJ2-1; 11 bases are a match to TRBD2. Per the germline V gene, CDR1 is MGHRA and CDR2 is YSYEKL. The junction had 7 bases not matched to a gene; V was cut back by 4 bases and J by 2 bases. This CDR3 is built from 17 residues. In nucleotides, the CDR3 is TGCGCCAGCAGCCTCCAGACTAGCGGGGACCCCTACAATGAGCAGTTCTTC. The encoded protein is CASSLQTSGDPYNEQFF.

V usage is TRBV6-5 and J usage is TRBJ2-1; 16 bases agree with TRBD2. Germline V gene sequence: CDR1 MNHEY, CDR2 SVGAGI. Trimming at V came to 6 bases and at J to 8 bases, leaving 1 base not matched to a gene. The CDR3 has 14 amino acids. CDR3 in DNA: TGTGCCAGCAGGGGACTAGCGGGGGGGGATGAGCAGTTCTTC. This gives the protein CASRGLAGGDEQFF.

The chain carries TRBV7-9 and TRBJ2-1; D unclear. This CDR3 has 16 residues. Germline-derived CDR1 and CDR2 are SEHNR and FQNEAQ (reference sequence). Deletions cut 7 bases from V and 10 bases from J, with 26 bases between. The CDR3, as DNA: TGTGCCAGCATCCCCACTGGCGCCCTCCACTTAGGCGAGCAGTTCTTC. It translates to CASIPTGALHLGEQFF.

CDR3 in amino acids: CASSDIGNQPQHF. For the CDR3, the DNA is TGTGCCAGCAGCGACATTGGCAATCAGCCCCAGCATTTT. This chain links TRBV12-3 or TRBV12-4 with TRBJ1-5; D is unclear. V lost 6 bases and J 2 bases, leaving 8 bases between the germline ends. The CDR3 is 13 amino acids.

V usage is TRBV3-1 and J usage is TRBJ2-3; D is unclear. The CDR3 contains 16 residues. Trimming took 0 bases from V and 5 from J, leaving 15 bases between them. Per germline, CDR1 LGHDT and CDR2 YNNKEL (reference sequence). CDR3 region: CASSQDIGLSGDTQYF. The DNA of the CDR3 is TGTGCCAGCAGCCAAGATATCGGCCTAAGTGGAGATACGCAGTATTTT.